This entry features one T cell receptor beta chain sequence. Its target is unknown. The CDR3 consists of 12 residues. CDR1 and CDR2 from the germline V gene are SQVTM and ANQGSEA. V lost 3 bases and J 4 bases, leaving 9 bases between the germline ends. This sample is drawn from a study of cytomegalovirus exposure and HLA in healthy donors. With 60 Vbeta and 13 Jbeta primers, the PCR was carried out. The table came from immunoSEQ multiplex PCR; TCRdb's copy has only in-frame clones and leaves some out. The data show about 130,000 clones, 84% seen once. Study-level results: Analysis performed later found 16,951 TCR beta sequences associated with HLA alleles at 0.05 false discovery rate. The sole available immune exposure information was CMV serostatus. The authors confirmed in vitro that a few CMV-associated chains were specific for CMV antigens. V- and J-gene trimming in TCR beta was tied to a missense DCLRE1C variant by an analysis performed later.

The chain uses TRBV29-1 and TRBJ1-1, with D perhaps TRBD1 (5 bases). The source material was PBMCs. This sequence originates from a man in his fifties or sixties in good health and CMV-seronegative. CDR3 loop: CSVDSGSTEAFF. The CDR3 DNA reads as TGCAGCGTTGACTCAGGGTCCACTGAAGCTTTCTTT.